These T cell receptor beta chains were read from a single sample in a study of CD8 T cells in ankylosing spondylitis. TCRdb analysed the 5' RACE reads with MiXCR anew, one entry per CDR3 protein. The sample shows 350,000 or so distinct CDR3 sequences, approximately 8% of them seen only once. Sequenced input: blood, either unsorted or a sorted T cell fraction (not recorded which). All receptors derive from a male donor with ankylosing spondylitis. Both conserved end residues are part of each CDR3. The D gene is left open where the match is weak. Clone size appears in some rows only: once, few, many, or a class for an expanded clone.

D	J	size	V	CDR3	DNA
NA	TRBJ1-3	few	TRBV6-5	CASSYSYRGNTIYF	TGTGCCAGCAGTTACTCCTACAGGGGAAACACCATATATTTT
TRBD2	TRBJ2-1	few	TRBV2	CASSGTSGILVYNEQFF	TGTGCCAGCAGTGGCACTAGCGGGATTCTGGTATACAATGAGCAGTTCTTC
NA	TRBJ2-1	few	TRBV2	CASLGGSSYNEQFF	TGTGCCAGCTTGGGGGGCAGCTCCTACAATGAGCAGTTCTTC
TRBD2	TRBJ2-7	few	TRBV9	CASSVGLAEVSYEQYF	TGTGCCAGCAGCGTAGGTCTAGCGGAGGTCTCCTACGAGCAGTACTTC
NA	TRBJ2-7	few	TRBV4-2	CASSDSGDYEQYF	TGTGCCAGCAGCGACTCGGGGGACTACGAGCAGTACTTC
NA	TRBJ1-5	few	TRBV5-1	CASSLDGVGNQPQHF	TGCGCCAGCAGCTTGGACGGGGTGGGCAATCAGCCCCAGCATTTT
NA	TRBJ1-1	NA	TRBV5-1	CASSLGQPYGAFF	TGCGCCAGCAGCTTGGGGCAGCCCTATGGAGCTTTCTTT
NA	TRBJ1-1	NA	TRBV5-6	CASSLLIKPNTEAFF	TGTGCCAGCAGCTTGCTCATCAAACCGAACACTGAAGCTTTCTTT
NA	TRBJ2-7	many	TRBV29-1	CSVGGQDPYEQYF	TGCAGCGTTGGGGGTCAGGATCCCTACGAGCAGTACTTC
NA	TRBJ2-2	few	TRBV27	CASSLDGEGWTGELFF	TGTGCCAGCAGTTTAGACGGGGAAGGGTGGACCGGGGAGCTGTTTTTT
NA	TRBJ2-3	NA	TRBV2	CASGTLSTDTQYF	TGTGCCAGCGGGACACTTAGCACAGATACGCAGTATTTT
TRBD2	TRBJ2-5	NA	TRBV5-1	CASSLEGLAGAETQYF	TGCGCCAGCAGCTTGGAGGGACTAGCGGGAGCGGAGACCCAGTACTTC
TRBD2	TRBJ2-1	few	TRBV11-1	CASSTRLGGYRQGDNEQFF	TGTGCCAGCAGCACCCGCCTGGGGGGGTATCGGCAGGGAGACAATGAGCAGTTCTTC
NA	TRBJ2-5	NA	TRBV12-3/TRBV12-4	CASSWTNQETQYF	TGTGCCAGCAGTTGGACTAACCAAGAGACCCAGTACTTC
TRBD2	TRBJ2-7	NA	TRBV7-9	CASSARGLAGGHEQYF	TGTGCCAGCAGCGCACGTGGTCTAGCGGGAGGCCACGAGCAGTACTTC
TRBD2	TRBJ2-1	few	TRBV7-7	CASSFDSGRNNEQFF	TGTGCCAGCAGCTTCGATAGCGGGAGGAACAATGAGCAGTTCTTC